The 3 T cell receptor beta chains below were found in one sample sequenced in a study of blood T cell repertoires in COVID-19. The table came from immunoSEQ multiplex PCR; TCRdb's copy has only in-frame clones and leaves some out. The sample has over 20,000 clones, around 92% seen once. The sequenced sample was peripheral blood. The receptor set was obtained from a man in his 70s with active COVID-19.

The chain couples TRBV14 to TRBJ2-1, with D tentatively TRBD1 (6 bases). Trimming removed 5 bases from V and 10 bases from J, with 15 bases in between. Germline CDR1 is SGHDN and CDR2 is FVKESK. This CDR3 is 13 amino acids long. CDR3 nucleotides: TGTGCCAGCAGCAGGGACACCCTGGGGGAGCAGTTCTTC. It specifies CASSRDTLGEQFF.

The chain uses TRBV28 and TRBJ2-5; no clear D. CDR3 length: 13 residues. Germline CDR1 reads MDHEN; CDR2 reads SYDVKM. With 10 bases removed from V and 5 bases from J, the gap between germline ends came to 17 bases. CDR3 sequence reads: CATHGEDGETQYF. The CDR3 DNA reads as TGTGCCACCCATGGTGAGGATGGGGAGACCCAGTACTTC. The whole variable domain, filled in from reference TRBV28 and TRBJ2-5, reads DVKVTQSSRYLVKRTGEKVFLECVQDMDHENMFWYRQDPGLGLRLIYFSYDVKMKEKGDIPEGYSVSREKKERFSLILESASTNQTSMYLCATHGEDGETQYFGPGTRLLVL.

V is TRBV4-3 and J is TRBJ1-6, with D possibly matching TRBD1 (5 bases). Germline lookup yields CDR1 LGHNA and CDR2 YSLEER. The CDR3 extends over 13 amino acids. Trimming pared 0 bases from V and 13 bases from J, leaving 10 bases between. The CDR3 protein is CASSQEPGLPLHF. The CDR3 DNA is TGCGCCAGCAGCCAAGAGCCAGGGCTTCCCCTCCACTTT.